This TCR beta chain was captured by sequencing in a study of shared clonotypes between healthy human individuals. Study observations and caveats: Memory subsets generally showed smaller estimated richness than naive subsets did.

Germline V lookup: CDR1 SGHRS, CDR2 YFSETQ. The CDR3 is 14 residues long. Trimming took 2 bases from V and 4 from J; bases not matched to a gene: 5. This clone was observed a single time. What it binds is unknown. The method was immunoSEQ multiplex PCR; TCRdb's version includes in-frame clones alone and lacks a portion of them. The table includes 400,000 to 600,000 clones, 95% to 96% detected once. All donors were healthy HIV-negative adults lacking recent acute infections or vaccinations. The clonotype comes from a woman in her twenties or thirties in good health. The specimen was naive CD4+ T cells sorted from blood. The subset denotes: CD45RA+ positively selected. The V and J genes are TRBV5-1 and TRBJ1-1; 7 bases match TRBD1. The CDR3 spells CASSLIGQVTEAFF. Written as DNA, the CDR3 is TGCGCCAGCAGCTTAATAGGACAGGTCACTGAAGCTTTCTTT. Looking up the rest from reference TRBV5-1 and TRBJ1-1 gives the full variable domain: KAGVTQTPRYLIKTRGQQVTLSCSPISGHRSVSWYQQTPGQGLQFLFEYFSETQRNKGNFPGRFSGRQFSNSRSEMNVSTLELGDSALYLCASSLIGQVTEAFFGQGTRLTVV.